Below are 2 T cell receptor beta chains sequenced from a single sample in a study of control samples from healthy donors and cancer patients. Sequencing was performed with immunoSEQ multiplex PCR; in TCRdb, only in-frame clones are kept and a portion is missing. Of 53,000 or so clones in the sample, roughly 87% were seen once. Sequences were obtained from PBMCs. All receptors derive from a man between 60 and 75 years old with head and neck cancer.

The chain combines TRBV19 with TRBJ1-2; D is unresolved. This CDR3 has 15 amino acids. V lost 3 bases, J lost 2 bases, and 13 bases lay in between. Germline V gene sequence: CDR1 LNHDA, CDR2 SQIVND (reference sequence). The CDR3 DNA reads as TGTGCCAGTAGTATTAGGACGGCCGAAAACTATGGCTACACCTTC. Residues: CASSIRTAENYGYTF.

The V and J genes are TRBV10-1 and TRBJ2-1; TRBD1 aligns across 9 bases. V gave up 3 bases and J gave up 9 bases; unmatched junction bases: 12. The CDR3 covers 16 residues. Germline V lookup: CDR1 WNHNN, CDR2 SYGVQD (reference sequence). CDR3 bases: TGCGCCAGCAGTGACGGCGCGGGACAGGGTGTTGGTGAGCAGTTCTTC. The encoded protein is CASSDGAGQGVGEQFF.